A single sample gave rise to the 21 T cell receptor beta chains below, sequenced in a study of human T cells and chemical hapten exposure. TCRdb analysed the RACE reads with MiXCR anew, one entry per CDR3 protein. The profile covers about 380,000 distinct CDR3 sequences, with about 6.9% appearing a single time and 5% to 6% taken by the ten largest. This sample's time point: patch test 2, 6 weeks after DPC sensitization. Described treatment: therapeutic diphenylcyclopropenone sensitization with weekly scalp DPC. Sequenced material: whole blood, taken in connection with sensitization to the hapten diphenylcyclopropenone (DPC). The source is a woman under 30 with alopecia areata. Some clones in this sample may be carry-over from other donors' samples.

This chain joins TRBV7-2 and TRBJ2-5; D is possibly TRBD2 (5 bases). Trimming took 3 bases from V and 5 from J, leaving 10 bases between them. Germline V gene lookup returns CDR1 SGHTA and CDR2 FQGNSA. This CDR3 spans 13 amino acids. The DNA for the CDR3 is TGTGCCAGCAGCTTTGCTAGCTCGGAGACCCAGTACTTC. Protein: CASSFASSETQYF.

This clonotype was detected many times. This chain joins TRBV7-8 and TRBJ1-2; D is unresolved. The CDR3 consists of 14 residues. The germline gives CDR1 SGHVS, CDR2 FQNEAQ. The V end was cut by 2 bases, the J end by 8 bases, with 15 bases between. As DNA, the CDR3 is TGTGCCAGCAGCTTAACTCCGGAACCGGGCGGCTACACCTTC. Translating it yields CASSLTPEPGGYTF.

The chain couples TRBV7-3 to TRBJ1-2, with 9 nucleotides matching TRBD1. This CDR3 spans 16 amino acids. V gave up 5 bases and J gave up 1 base; unmatched junction bases: 8. Per germline, CDR1 SGHTA and CDR2 FQGTGA. The CDR3 bases are TGTGCCAGCAGCCATGCCCCGGGACAGGGTAACTATGGCTACACCTTC. Its translation: CASSHAPGQGNYGYTF.

This chain connects TRBV5-6 to TRBJ1-1; no definite D call. With 2 bases removed from V and 0 bases from J, the gap between germline ends came to 8 bases. In germline, CDR1 is SGHDT, CDR2 YYEEEE. The CDR3 covers 14 residues. CDR3 loop: CASSFRLMNTEAFF. CDR3 nucleotides: TGTGCCAGCAGCTTCAGGCTTATGAACACTGAAGCTTTCTTT.

The chain carries TRBV20-1 and TRBJ1-2; D possibly corresponds to TRBD1 (5 bases). This CDR3 spans 12 amino acids. Trimming took 0 bases from V and 4 from J, leaving 6 bases between them. Germline V gene data show CDR1 as DFQATT and CDR2 as SNEGSKA (reference sequence). The CDR3 DNA reads as TGCAGTGCTAGAGAAGGGGTCTATGGCTACACCTTC. It specifies CSAREGVYGYTF.

This clonotype was seen ten or more times. The J gene is TRBJ1-5, the V gene TRBV7-9; D is uncertain. The CDR3 loop spans 12 amino acids. Germline loops: CDR1 SEHNR, CDR2 FQNEAQ (reference sequence). Trimming removed 5 bases at V and 5 bases at J, with 7 bases between. Here the CDR3 reads CASSDTDQPQHF. The CDR3 DNA reads TGTGCCAGCAGCGATACCGATCAGCCCCAGCATTTT.

This clonotype has just a few counts. This sequence joins TRBV6-5 and TRBJ2-3, with a weak D call TRBD1 (6 bases). The CDR3 length is 17 residues. The V gene's germline CDR1 is MNHEY and CDR2 SVGAGI. V was trimmed by 5 bases and J by 0 bases, leaving 18 bases between them. The CDR3, as DNA: TGTGCCAGCAGTCCTAAACCGACAGGACCTAGCACAGATACGCAGTATTTT. Protein product: CASSPKPTGPSTDTQYF.

This clonotype was detected ten times or more. The chain recombines TRBV4-1 with TRBJ1-6; no definite D call. The CDR3 is 15 residues long. The V end lost 5 bases, the J end lost 7 bases, and 15 bases lay between the germline ends. CDR1 and CDR2 from the germline V gene are MGHRA and YSYEKL. The chain's CDR3 is CASSSGGLQNSPLHF. CDR3 DNA: TGCGCCAGCAGCTCAGGCGGACTGCAAAATTCACCCCTCCACTTT.

This clonotype was counted many times. This chain uses TRBV4-1 with TRBJ1-6; tentatively, D is TRBD1 (5 bases). V was pared by 1 base and J by 8 bases, with 6 bases between. Germline-derived CDR1 and CDR2 are MGHRA and YSYEKL. CDR3 length: 13 residues. CDR3 nucleotides: TGCGCCAGCAGCCAAGTGGGGGATTCACCCCTCCACTTT. This codes for CASSQVGDSPLHF.

This clonotype occurred a few times. The rearrangement uses TRBV5-6 and TRBJ1-4; D call uncertain. The V end lost 1 base, the J end lost 6 bases, and 13 bases lay between the germline ends. The germline CDR1 and CDR2 sequences are SGHDT and YYEEEE. This CDR3 contains 15 residues. The CDR3 DNA reads as TGTGCCAGCAGCTTGTTGGGGAGGAAAGATGAAAAACTGTTTTTT. It translates to CASSLLGRKDEKLFF.

This clonotype was detected ten times or more. The CDR3 reads CASGSGEMEYGYTF. CDR3 nucleotides: TGTGCCAGCGGGTCAGGGGAGATGGAGTATGGCTACACCTTC. The chain recombines TRBV2 with TRBJ1-2, with D perhaps matching TRBD1 (6 bases). Germline CDR1 is SNHLY and CDR2 is FYNNEI. The V and J ends lost 8 bases and 5 bases respectively, with 18 bases between them. This CDR3 spans 14 amino acids.

This clonotype was found many times. The J gene is TRBJ1-4, the V gene TRBV18; possibly TRBD1 for D (5 bases). Trimming shortened V by 3 bases and J by 3 bases, and 11 bases separated the two germline ends. Looked up from germline, CDR1 is KGHSH and CDR2 is LQKENI. This CDR3 has 15 amino acids. The CDR3, as DNA: TGTGCCAGCTCACCCAGACAGTCTTCTAATGAAAAACTGTTTTTT. This translates into CASSPRQSSNEKLFF.

This clonotype was observed many times. The chain is built from TRBV3-1 and TRBJ2-7; no definite D call. Germline V gene lookup returns CDR1 LGHDT and CDR2 YNNKEL (reference sequence). This CDR3 region has 14 residues. V lost 0 bases, J lost 5 bases, and 11 bases lay in between. CDR3 coding DNA: TGTGCCAGCAGCCAAGATGTGGGTTACCACGAGCAGTACTTC. Its protein product is CASSQDVGYHEQYF.

This clonotype occurred many times. This chain joins TRBV7-9 and TRBJ1-4; 10 bases map to TRBD1. Germline V gene lookup returns CDR1 SEHNR and CDR2 FQNEAQ (reference sequence). V shed 5 bases and J 8 bases; nucleotides not matched to a gene: 8. The CDR3 covers 15 residues. For the CDR3, the DNA is TGTGCCAGCAGCCCGCCCGGGACAGGGGTCGAAAAACTGTTTTTT. Its translation is CASSPPGTGVEKLFF. The variable domain in full, with the rest retrieved from reference TRBV7-9 and TRBJ1-4, is DTGVSQNPRHKITKRGQNVTFRCDPISEHNRLYWYRQTLGQGPEFLTYFQNEAQLEKSRLLSDRFSAERPKGSFSTLEIQRTEQGDSAMYLCASSPPGTGVEKLFFGSGTQLSVL.

The table lists this clonotype with a few counts. The V call is TRBV7-9, the J call TRBJ2-5, with a tentative D call TRBD2 (6 bases). CDR3 size: 14 residues. CDR1 and CDR2 (germline): SEHNR, FQNEAQ (reference sequence). The V gene lost 6 bases and the J gene lost 5 bases, with 16 bases spanning the gap. The CDR3 sequence: CASRTGGAGETQYF. The CDR3 bases are TGTGCCAGCAGAACCGGAGGGGCGGGGGAGACCCAGTACTTC.

This clonotype was observed at least ten times. The J gene is TRBJ1-5, the V gene TRBV6-5; 8 bases match TRBD1. The CDR3 length is 14 residues. V was clipped by 6 bases and J by 5 bases; unmatched bases: 6. From germline, CDR1 is MNHEY and CDR2 SVGAGI. The CDR3 nucleotides read TGTGCCAGCAGACTGACAGGGGCCCATCAGCCCCAGCATTTT. It translates to CASRLTGAHQPQHF.

This clonotype was seen many times. V is TRBV7-2 and J is TRBJ1-2; D remains ambiguous. CDR3 length: 14 residues. Germline V gene sequence: CDR1 SGHTA, CDR2 FQGNSA. Between the trimmed V and J ends, which lost 2 bases and 3 bases, there was a span of 10 bases. The DNA of the CDR3 is TGTGCCAGCAGCTTATATAAGGGCCACTATGGCTACACCTTC. It translates to CASSLYKGHYGYTF.

The chain links TRBV3-1 to TRBJ2-1, with TRBD2 matching 9 bases. V shed 4 bases, J shed 13 bases, and the junction held 5 bases outside the gene matches. This CDR3 has 12 amino acids. From germline, CDR1 is LGHDT and CDR2 YNNKEL (reference sequence). The CDR3 region is CASSLQAGGQFF. In nucleotides, the CDR3 is TGTGCCAGCAGCCTACAAGCGGGGGGCCAGTTCTTC.

J is TRBJ2-5 and V is TRBV2; D is ambiguous. Trimming removed 5 bases from V and 4 bases from J, with 23 bases in between. The CDR3 has 17 residues. The germline gives CDR1 SNHLY, CDR2 FYNNEI. CDR3 sequence reads: CASSYPPLSAGRETQYF. CDR3 in DNA: TGTGCCAGCAGTTATCCCCCTTTAAGCGCCGGTCGAGAGACCCAGTACTTC.

The chain links TRBV3-1 to TRBJ2-1; D possibly corresponds to TRBD2 (6 bases). The CDR3 sequence is 16 residues long. CDR1 and CDR2 (germline): LGHDT, YNNKEL (reference sequence). The germline V and J ends were trimmed by 5 bases and 0 bases, with 14 bases remaining between them. CDR3 coding DNA: TGTGCCAGCAGCATCACCGACGGGAGCTCCTACAATGAGCAGTTCTTC. Protein product: CASSITDGSSYNEQFF.

Only a few counts were recorded for this clonotype. V usage is TRBV11-2 and J usage is TRBJ2-3; D is ambiguous. Germline CDR1 is SGHAT and CDR2 is FQNNGV. Trimming removed 8 bases from V and 5 bases from J, with 11 bases in between. CDR3 length: 12 amino acids. This CDR3 reads CASGELGDTQYF. CDR3 nucleotides: TGTGCCAGCGGAGAACTGGGAGATACGCAGTATTTT.